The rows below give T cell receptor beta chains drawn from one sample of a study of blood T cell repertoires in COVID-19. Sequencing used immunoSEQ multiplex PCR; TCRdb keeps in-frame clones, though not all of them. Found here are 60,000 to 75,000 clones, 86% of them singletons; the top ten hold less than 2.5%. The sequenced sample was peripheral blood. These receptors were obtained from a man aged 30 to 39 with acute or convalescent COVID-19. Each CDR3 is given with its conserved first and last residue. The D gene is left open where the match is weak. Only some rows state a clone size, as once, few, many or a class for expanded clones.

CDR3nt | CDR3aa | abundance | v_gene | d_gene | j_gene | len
TGTGCCAGCGGATCGGCAGGGACTAATGAAAAACTGTTTTTT | CASGSAGTNEKLFF | NA | TRBV2 | NA | TRBJ1-4 | 14
TGTGCCAGCAGCAGACAGGGGGACGATGAAAAACTGTTTTTT | CASSRQGDDEKLFF | NA | TRBV6-5 | TRBD1 | TRBJ1-4 | 14
TGTGCCAGTAGTATATCCGGAGCAGGGATGAGTTCTGGAAACACCATATATTTT | CASSISGAGMSSGNTIYF | NA | TRBV19 | NA | TRBJ1-3 | 18
TGTGCCTGGACTCGGGACAGGGGAGTTGGCTACACCTTC | CAWTRDRGVGYTF | NA | TRBV30 | TRBD1 | TRBJ1-2 | 13
TGTGCCAGCAGCTTAGGGCCCTTTAGCAGGGGAATCTCCTCACCCCTCCACTTT | CASSLGPFSRGISSPLHF | once | TRBV7-8 | NA | TRBJ1-6 | 18
TGTGCCAGCAGCCCGGCGGGGGGCCGCTCCTACAATGAGCAGTTCTTC | CASSPAGGRSYNEQFF | NA | TRBV5-4 | TRBD2 | TRBJ2-1 | 16
TGTGCCAGTAGTATGCCGACAGGGGATACCTCTGGAAACACCATATATTTT | CASSMPTGDTSGNTIYF | NA | TRBV19 | TRBD1 | TRBJ1-3 | 17
TGCGCCAGCAGCTTGGGACAGGGGGCGCACAGATCTGGAAACACCATATATTTT | CASSLGQGAHRSGNTIYF | NA | TRBV5-1 | TRBD1 | TRBJ1-3 | 18
TGTGCCAGCACTTACAGGGGTCGGACTGAAGCTTTCTTT | CASTYRGRTEAFF | NA | TRBV6-5 | TRBD1 | TRBJ1-1 | 13
TGTGCCAGCAGCCCCATCGGACAGGGCGGGGGCTACACCTTC | CASSPIGQGGGYTF | NA | TRBV3-1/TRBV3-2 | TRBD1 | TRBJ1-2 | 14
TGTGCCAGCTGTCGGGACAGGGAGGTCCAGCCCCAGCATTTT | CASCRDREVQPQHF | NA | TRBV2 | TRBD1 | TRBJ1-5 | 14
TGCGCCAGCAGCGTAACCGGGACAGGGGGCCTCAATGAGCAGTTCTTC | CASSVTGTGGLNEQFF | NA | TRBV5-1 | TRBD1 | TRBJ2-1 | 16
TGTGCCAGCAGCTCACAACTCAGGAGGTCTGAAATCCTATATTTT | CASSSQLRRSEILYF | NA | TRBV9 | NA | TRBJ1-3 | 15
TGTGCCAGCAGTTTGCTCAGGGGGGATGGCTACACCTTC | CASSLLRGDGYTF | once | TRBV12-3/TRBV12-4 | TRBD1 | TRBJ1-2 | 13